Below, 22 T cell receptor beta chains from the same sample are listed, as sequenced in a study of blood T cell repertoires in COVID-19. Measured with immunoSEQ multiplex PCR; TCRdb has only the in-frame clones, and not every one. The table includes 440,000 or so clones, approximately 91% detected once. Sequencing input: peripheral blood. The receptors originated from a woman between 35 and 50 years old with COVID-19, enrolled during active disease.

J is TRBJ1-2 and V is TRBV5-1; TRBD1 matches at 8 bases. Looked up from germline, CDR1 is SGHRS and CDR2 is YFSETQ. J gave up 6 bases and V 4 bases, and 8 bases lay outside the gene matches. This CDR3 is 14 amino acids long. The DNA for the CDR3 is TGCGCCAGCAGCGCAGACAGGGGCAGAAATGGCTACACCTTC. It encodes CASSADRGRNGYTF.

The CDR3 coding sequence is TGCAGTGCTAACAGGGTAAATGGCTACACCTTC. As protein: CSANRVNGYTF. The chain employs TRBV20-1 and TRBJ1-2, with D possibly matching TRBD1 (6 bases). The germline gives CDR1 DFQATT, CDR2 SNEGSKA (reference sequence). The V and J ends lost 4 bases and 6 bases respectively, with 9 bases between them. The CDR3 consists of 11 residues.

V is TRBV27 and J is TRBJ2-1; a possible D gene is TRBD1 (5 bases). The germline V gene encodes CDR1 MNHEY and CDR2 SMNVEV (reference sequence). The CDR3 covers 14 residues. V lost 4 bases, J lost 9 bases, and 16 bases lay in between. CDR3 sequence (DNA): TGTGCCAGCAGTTCCGACAGTCGGTCTGGTGAGCAGTTCTTC. It translates to CASSSDSRSGEQFF.

V gene TRBV6-5 combines with J gene TRBJ1-2, with D uncertain. This CDR3 contains 11 residues. Per germline, CDR1 MNHEY and CDR2 SVGAGI. Trimming cost V 6 bases and J 5 bases, with 7 bases left between them. Written as DNA, the CDR3 is TGTGCCAGCAGCGAGTTTTATGGCTACACCTTC. As protein: CASSEFYGYTF.

This clone turned up a few times. The identical CDR3 is also encoded by other nucleotide sequences in the sample. The chain joins TRBV5-1 to TRBJ1-5; D gene unclear. Trimming removed 1 base at V and 6 bases at J, with 8 bases between. This CDR3 has 13 residues. Germline loops: CDR1 SGHRS, CDR2 YFSETQ. The CDR3 loop is CASSLSGSQPQHF. The CDR3 DNA reads as TGCGCCAGCAGCTTGTCGGGGAGTCAGCCCCAGCATTTT. Together with reference TRBV5-1 and TRBJ1-5, the CDR3 gives the full variable domain: KAGVTQTPRYLIKTRGQQVTLSCSPISGHRSVSWYQQTPGQGLQFLFEYFSETQRNKGNFPGRFSGRQFSNSRSEMNVSTLELGDSALYLCASSLSGSQPQHFGDGTRLSIL.

The chain recombines TRBV18 with TRBJ1-1; D remains unclear. This CDR3 comprises 15 residues. The germline CDR1 and CDR2 sequences are KGHSH and LQKENI. Trimming cost V 3 bases and J 1 base, with 12 bases left between them. As DNA, the CDR3 is TGTGCCAGCTCACCGACTTTGCTCCCGAACACTGAAGCTTTCTTT. It encodes CASSPTLLPNTEAFF.

This chain joins TRBV19 and TRBJ1-4, with 7 bases fitting TRBD1. The germline V gene encodes CDR1 LNHDA and CDR2 SQIVND (reference sequence). CDR3 size: 15 residues. Losses at the gene ends were 5 bases for V and 3 bases for J; bases not matched to a gene: 6. CDR3 in amino acids: CASSPRGQANEKLFF. For the CDR3, the DNA is TGTGCCAGTAGTCCCCGCGGACAGGCTAATGAAAAACTGTTTTTT. The whole variable domain, filled in from reference TRBV19 and TRBJ1-4, reads DGGITQSPKYLFRKEGQNVTLSCEQNLNHDAMYWYRQDPGQGLRLIYYSQIVNDFQKGDIAEGYSVSREKKESFPLTVTSAQKNPTAFYLCASSPRGQANEKLFFGSGTQLSVL.

The rearrangement joins TRBV7-9 to TRBJ1-4, with TRBD1 matching over 8 bases. Germline lookup yields CDR1 SEHNR and CDR2 FQNEAQ (reference sequence). J gave up 8 bases and V 1 base, and 3 bases lay outside the gene matches. This CDR3 spans 14 amino acids. CDR3 coding DNA: TGTGCCAGCAGCTTAGGACAGGGGAGGGAAAAACTGTTTTTT. This gives the protein CASSLGQGREKLFF.

The CDR3 DNA follows: TGTGCCAGCAGTTTGCGAACTAGCGGGAGAAACCATGAGCAGTTCTTC. It specifies CASSLRTSGRNHEQFF. The chain recombines TRBV28 with TRBJ2-1, with TRBD2 matching 11 bases. CDR3 length: 16 amino acids. Germline assignment: CDR1 MDHEN and CDR2 SYDVKM. With 3 bases clipped from V and 8 bases from J, the junction kept 9 bases outside the gene matches.

The rearrangement links TRBV28 to TRBJ1-2; no firm D call. CDR3 length: 11 residues. V was trimmed by 2 bases and J by 6 bases, leaving 4 bases between them. CDR1 and CDR2 (germline): MDHEN, SYDVKM. The CDR3 loop is CASSLLDGYTF. Written as DNA, the CDR3 is TGTGCCAGCAGTTTACTAGATGGCTACACCTTC.

CDR3 residues: CASSPLGLSSGNTIYF. The CDR3 region has the DNA TGTGCCAGCAGCCCCCTTGGCTTAAGCTCTGGAAACACCATATATTTT. The J gene is TRBJ1-3, the V gene TRBV9; unclear D gene. This CDR3 has 16 residues. Germline loops: CDR1 SGDLS, CDR2 YYNGEE. With 4 bases removed from V and 0 bases from J, the gap between germline ends came to 14 bases.

The chain is built from TRBV6-2 or TRBV6-3 and TRBJ1-1; D gene unclear. V lost 5 bases and J lost 0, with 25 bases in between. Germline V CDR1 and CDR2: MNHEY, SVGEGT. The CDR3 has 19 residues. The DNA of the CDR3 is TGTGCCAGCAGTAGCTCCGGGCTTCCGGGATCTCGGATGAACACTGAAGCTTTCTTT. Amino acid sequence: CASSSSGLPGSRMNTEAFF.

The gene calls are TRBV19 and TRBJ1-1, with 9 bases aligning to TRBD1. CDR3 length equals 16 residues. Germline V CDR1 and CDR2: LNHDA, SQIVND (reference sequence). With V trimmed by 6 bases and J by 0 bases, 8 bases remained unmatched. CDR3 in amino acids: CASSYGQGILNTEAFF. CDR3 DNA sequence: TGTGCCAGTAGCTACGGACAGGGGATATTGAACACTGAAGCTTTCTTT.

The chain has TRBV7-9 and TRBJ2-4, with a possible D match to TRBD2 (7 bases). Germline loops: CDR1 SEHNR, CDR2 FQNEAQ (reference sequence). Trimming pared 11 bases from V and 6 bases from J, leaving 17 bases between. CDR3 length: 13 amino acids. The chain's CDR3 is CALRDGGRNIQYF. The CDR3 DNA follows: TGTGCCCTTAGGGACGGGGGGCGAAACATTCAGTACTTC.

This clone was detected a few times. This sequence joins TRBV7-9 and TRBJ1-2; 9 nucleotides line up with TRBD1. Germline trimming cut 2 bases from V and 8 bases from J; bases unmatched to any gene: 12. The CDR3 has 16 residues. In germline, CDR1 is SEHNR, CDR2 FQNEAQ (reference sequence). CDR3 loop: CASSLSGTGPIVGYTF. The CDR3 nucleotides are TGTGCCAGCAGCTTATCTGGGACAGGGCCCATCGTGGGCTACACCTTC.

This clone has a handful of counts. The V gene is TRBV7-2, the J gene TRBJ2-4; 13 positions match TRBD2. Trimming cost V 2 bases and J 0 bases; bases outside gene matches: 7. The CDR3 contains 19 residues. Germline assignment: CDR1 SGHTA and CDR2 FQGNSA. The CDR3 sequence: CASSLKGTSGALAKNIQYF. Written as DNA, the CDR3 is TGTGCCAGCAGCTTAAAGGGGACTAGCGGGGCTCTAGCCAAAAACATTCAGTACTTC. The full variable domain, with the rest looked up from reference TRBV7-2 and TRBJ2-4, is GAGVSQSPSNKVTEKGKDVELRCDPISGHTALYWYRQSLGQGLEFLIYFQGNSAPDKSGLPSDRFSAERTGGSVSTLTIQRTQQEDSAVYLCASSLKGTSGALAKNIQYFGAGTRLSVL.

The chain has TRBV19 and TRBJ2-6; perhaps TRBD2 as D (5 bases). This CDR3 is built from 14 residues. Germline assignment: CDR1 LNHDA and CDR2 SQIVND (reference sequence). Trimming took off 6 bases at V and 0 bases at J, with 6 bases between the two ends. As DNA, the CDR3 is TGTGCCAGTAGCCGGGGCTCTGGGGCCAACGTCCTGACTTTC. This translates into CASSRGSGANVLTF.

This chain links TRBV9 with TRBJ2-2; TRBD1 is a possible D gene (5 bases). This CDR3 comprises 15 residues. Germline V gene sequence: CDR1 SGDLS, CDR2 YYNGEE. The V and J ends lost 4 bases and 9 bases respectively, with 19 bases between them. The CDR3 nucleotides are TGTGCCAGCAGCCAGACCGGACAAGGACCGCGGGAGCTGTTTTTT. It specifies CASSQTGQGPRELFF.

The J gene is TRBJ1-2, the V gene TRBV7-2; 10 bases agree with TRBD1. Trimming at V came to 4 bases and at J to 8 bases, leaving 7 bases not matched to a gene. Germline assignment: CDR1 SGHTA and CDR2 FQGNSA. This CDR3 region has 14 residues. The CDR3 nucleotides are TGTGCCAGCAGCTACAGACAGGGGGCTAGGGGCTACACCTTC. Residues: CASSYRQGARGYTF.

The chain carries TRBV5-1 and TRBJ1-4; TRBD1 agrees at 8 bases. Per the germline V gene, CDR1 is SGHRS and CDR2 is YFSETQ. CDR3 length: 15 residues. After removal of 0 bases from V and 2 bases from J, the junction contained 0 bases not matched to a gene. CDR3 in DNA: TGCGCCAGCAGCTTGGGGACAGGGACTAATGAAAAACTGTTTTTT. This translates into CASSLGTGTNEKLFF.

The J gene is TRBJ1-6, the V gene TRBV9, with 10 bases that match TRBD1. The CDR3 loop spans 15 amino acids. With 3 bases clipped from V and 10 bases from J, the junction kept 7 bases outside the gene matches. CDR1 and CDR2 (germline): SGDLS, YYNGEE. The CDR3 bases are TGTGCCAGCAGCGCCGGACAGGGGGTTGAGTCACCCCTCCACTTT. Amino acids: CASSAGQGVESPLHF. Using reference TRBV9 and TRBJ1-6 for the parts outside the CDR3, the full variable domain is DSGVTQTPKHLITATGQRVTLRCSPRSGDLSVYWYQQSLDQGLQFLIQYYNGEERAKGNILERFSAQQFPDLHSELNLSSLELGDSALYFCASSAGQGVESPLHFGNGTRLTVT.

This clone has a single count. V is TRBV20-1 and J is TRBJ2-5; 10 positions match TRBD1. The CDR3 is 14 residues long. Germline CDR1 reads DFQATT; CDR2 reads SNEGSKA (reference sequence). After removal of 3 bases from V and 4 bases from J, the junction contained 5 bases not matched to a gene. The CDR3 here is CSASFWDRGETQYF. CDR3 sequence (DNA): TGCAGTGCTAGTTTTTGGGACAGGGGAGAGACCCAGTACTTC.